This T cell receptor (beta chain) is drawn from a study of T cell responses to AZD1222 COVID-19 vaccine. Germline CDR1 and CDR2: MNHNS and SASEGT. V shed 1 base and J shed 6 bases, with 10 bases lying between them. The CDR3 contains 14 residues. Concerning this clone: As yet, its antigen is unknown.

The assay was immunoSEQ multiplex PCR, and TCRdb's table has in-frame clones only and misses some. The sample has over 100,000 clones; less than 95% are singletons. Notes on the study in general: White British ancestry dominated among donors, who included more females, and clonal diversity was possibly underestimated. Dominant CD4 TCR responses targeted spike regions 160-218 and 743-854. No repertoire was sampled before or during the peak T cell response, only after it.

The gene calls are TRBV6-1 and TRBJ2-1; TRBD2 is a possible D gene (5 bases). The receptor was derived from an adult in good health. The input for sequencing was peripheral blood, taken on day 0 of AZD1222 vaccination. The DNA of the CDR3 is TGTGCCAGCAGTGAAGATCCGGACTTCAATGAGCAGTTCTTC. Amino acid sequence: CASSEDPDFNEQFF.